This entry features one T cell receptor (beta chain) sequence. Some clones are missing from TCRdb's copy, which holds only in-frame ones; the method was immunoSEQ multiplex PCR. The data hold just under 60,000 clones, with 90% to 95% observed a single time. V lost 1 base and J lost 1; bases outside the gene matches: 5. There are 16 residues in the CDR3. Germline assignment: CDR1 SGHTA and CDR2 FQGNSA. These data are taken from a study of T cell changes during pregnancy in multiple sclerosis. This TCR derives from a female donor with multiple sclerosis, enrolled in a pregnancy study. This chain joins TRBV7-2 and TRBJ2-5, with 8 bases matching TRBD2. Sequences were derived from peripheral blood, sampled in the first trimester of pregnancy. CDR3 DNA: TGTGCCAGCAGCTTAGGGCAGGCGGGGGGCCAAGAGACCCAGTACTTC. Protein: CASSLGQAGGQETQYF.